One TCR beta chain is described in this entry. Its antigen is as yet unknown. V lost 0 bases, J lost 7 bases, and 15 bases lay in between. The CDR3 sequence is 15 residues long. Germline V lookup: CDR1 LGHNA, CDR2 YSLEER. These data originate in a study of T cell responses to AZD1222 COVID-19 vaccine. Study observations and caveats: Clonal diversity may have been underestimated in mostly white British donors.

Sequenced by immunoSEQ multiplex PCR; TCRdb stores in-frame clones only, minus some. Of roughly 120,000 clones listed, 80% to 85% are singletons. The TCR originated in an adult in good health. This rearrangement joins TRBV4-3 to TRBJ1-2; perhaps TRBD1 as D (5 bases). The material was peripheral blood, obtained on day 0 of AZD1222 vaccination. The CDR3 bases are TGCGCCAGCAGCCAAGAACGGAGGGGTTACTCTGGCTACACCTTC. It yields the protein CASSQERRGYSGYTF.